The entry that follows covers one TCR beta chain sequence. This specimen comes from a study of blood T cell repertoires in COVID-19. Background on the study: Researchers got acute and convalescent COVID-19 samples from the United States, Italy and Spain. PBMCs, B-cell-depleted T cells, or T cells provided the cDNA or gDNA that made up the material.

The V and J ends lost 0 bases and 0 bases, in that order; junction bases with no gene match: 11. The germline V gene has CDR1 SGHRS and CDR2 YFSETQ. The CDR3 consists of 18 residues. In the source study's methods: Nucleated cell number was recorded as an estimate derived from reference gene primer amplification. The table came from immunoSEQ multiplex PCR; TCRdb's copy has only in-frame clones and leaves some out. V, J and clone size are taken as reported in that table, and D and trimming were inferred from the DNA itself. The data hold fewer than 250,000 clones, with 70% to 90% observed a single time.

The specimen was peripheral blood. The receptor comes from a man aged 50-59 years with acute or convalescent COVID-19. V is TRBV5-1 and J is TRBJ1-2, with 7 bases aligning to TRBD1. In nucleotides, the CDR3 is TGCGCCAGCAGCTTGGCCAGGGGGATACCCGCTTCTAACTATGGCTACACCTTC. Translating gives CASSLARGIPASNYGYTF.